This is a list of T cell receptor beta chains from one sample in a study of chemoradiotherapy in HPV16-positive cancers. TCRdb's table, derived via immunoSEQ multiplex PCR, lists solely in-frame clones and lacks some. The table lists 30,000 to 40,000 clones, 80% to 95% of them singletons. The sequences come from blood, collected from a patient who underwent chemoradiotherapy. These receptors were taken from a human donor with HPV-associated anogenital cancer. CDR3s include the opening cysteine and the closing phenylalanine or tryptophan. A D gene is named only where the DNA matches it firmly. Some rows mark clone size as missing; the rest say once, few, many or name a class of expanded clone.

TGCGCCAGCAGGACAGCGAAGAACACTGAAGCTTTCTTT,CASRTAKNTEAFF,.,TRBV10-1,.,TRBJ1-1,13
TGTGCCAGCTCCGGGACAGGGGGGCACAATGAGCAGTTCTTC,CASSGTGGHNEQFF,TRBD1,TRBV6-4,.,TRBJ2-1,14
TGTGCCAGCAGCTTGTCACCGCCGCCATCTGGAAACACCATATATTTT,CASSLSPPPSGNTIYF,.,TRBV7-6,once,TRBJ1-3,16
TGTGCCAGCAGCCCACGGCCCCGTCTAGCGGGGGTCAATGAGCAGTTCTTC,CASSPRPRLAGVNEQFF,TRBD2,TRBV7-8,.,TRBJ2-1,17
TGTGCCACTAGCGGACAGAACGGATATAATTCACCCCTCCACTTT,CATSGQNGYNSPLHF,.,TRBV18,.,TRBJ1-6,15
TGTGCCAGCAGCACCCAAGGGGGTGGGAGCACAGATACGCAGTATTTT,CASSTQGGGSTDTQYF,.,TRBV7-3,.,TRBJ2-3,16
TGTGCCAGCACCGAGACAGCCCCTAGCTCTGGAAACACCATATATTTT,CASTETAPSSGNTIYF,.,TRBV7-2,.,TRBJ1-3,16
TGTGCCAGCAGCTTGAGGGACAGGGCCCTTAACTACGAGCAGTACTTC,CASSLRDRALNYEQYF,TRBD1,TRBV5-6,.,TRBJ2-7,16
TGTGCCAGCAGCCAACAGAGTGGAAACACCATATATTTT,CASSQQSGNTIYF,.,TRBV5-4,.,TRBJ1-3,13
TGTGCCAGCAGCTTAGAGGCGACTAGCGGGGGAAAGTTCTTC,CASSLEATSGGKFF,TRBD2,TRBV7-9,.,TRBJ2-1,14
TGTGCCAGCAGTTACAGGGGCTGGCACAATGAGCAGTTCTTC,CASSYRGWHNEQFF,.,TRBV6-5,.,TRBJ2-1,14
TGTGCCAGCAGCTTAGGAAGGACAGGGACTGGAAAACTGTTTTTT,CASSLGRTGTGKLFF,TRBD1,TRBV7-2,.,TRBJ1-4,15
TGTGCCAGCATCCGGGACTCCGACACAGATACGCAGTATTTT,CASIRDSDTDTQYF,.,TRBV2,.,TRBJ2-3,14